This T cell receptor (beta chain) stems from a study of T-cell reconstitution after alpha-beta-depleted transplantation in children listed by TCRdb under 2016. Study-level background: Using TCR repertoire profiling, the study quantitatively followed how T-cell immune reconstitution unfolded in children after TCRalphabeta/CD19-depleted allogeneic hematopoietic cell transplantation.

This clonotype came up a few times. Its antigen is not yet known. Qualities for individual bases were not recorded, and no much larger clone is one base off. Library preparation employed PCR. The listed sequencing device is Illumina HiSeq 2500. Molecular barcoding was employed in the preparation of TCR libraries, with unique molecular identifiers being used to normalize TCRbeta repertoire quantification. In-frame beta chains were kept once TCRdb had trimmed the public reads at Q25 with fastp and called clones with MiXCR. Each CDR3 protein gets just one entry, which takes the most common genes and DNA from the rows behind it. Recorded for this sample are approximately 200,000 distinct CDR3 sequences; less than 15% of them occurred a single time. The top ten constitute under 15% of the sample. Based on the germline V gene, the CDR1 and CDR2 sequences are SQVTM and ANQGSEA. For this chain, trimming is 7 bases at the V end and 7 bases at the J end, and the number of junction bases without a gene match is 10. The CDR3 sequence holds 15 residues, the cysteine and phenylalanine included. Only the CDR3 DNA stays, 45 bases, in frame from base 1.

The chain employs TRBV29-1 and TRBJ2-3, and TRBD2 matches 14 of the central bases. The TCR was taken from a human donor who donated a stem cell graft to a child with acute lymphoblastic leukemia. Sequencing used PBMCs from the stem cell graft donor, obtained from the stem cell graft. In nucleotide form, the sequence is TGCAGCGGGGAGACTAGCGGGAGGGCCAGGAATACGCAGTATTTT. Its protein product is CSGETSGRARNTQYF.